This record concerns one T cell receptor (beta chain) sequence. Which antigen it targets is not known. No qualities accompany the bases; no much larger clone lies one base away. The data originate from a study of blood T cell repertoires in COVID-19 (TCRdb year 2020). A note on the overall study: Samples from collaborators originated in the United States, Italy and Spain and spanned both the acute and convalescent phases of COVID-19. Nearly every sample came with metadata listing a de-identified subject ID, COVID-19 status, age in years and sex. The dataset comprised deeply sampled blood TCRbeta repertoires from subjects exposed to, actively infected with, or recovered from COVID-19. The samples were drawn from two sources: the first 160 participants of the ongoing ImmuneRACE study, and 1,254 subjects contributed by 6 global collaborators. Where available, HLA class I and class II types were taken from metadata supplied by the sample provider and were not determined by assay-based typing. The prospective study material was composed of cDNA or gDNA derived from T cells, B-cell-depleted T cells, or PBMCs. The repertoires were made available in a free public database intended to serve as a resource for research on the immune response to SARS-CoV-2.

What the work shows at the level of the full study, not this receptor alone: The quantity of clinical and demographic metadata differed by source and by participant and was supplied without curation.

In the germline V gene, CDR1 corresponds to WSHSY and CDR2 to SAAADI. Clipping removes 7 bases from V and 9 bases from J, with 12 as the unmatched junction base count. The CDR3 has 14 amino acids, counting the end cysteine and phenylalanine. Just the 42-base CDR3 DNA is kept, in frame starting at base 1. The immunoSEQ Assay, a bias-controlled multiplex PCR, was used to amplify TCRbeta CDR3 regions from genomic DNA. The study's processing was this. Within the assay, amplification of reference gene primers was used to estimate how many nucleated cells each sample contained. Sequence reads were collapsed and filtered to measure the absolute abundance of every unique TCRbeta CDR3 rearrangement. For each sample, productive Simpson clonality was calculated as the square root of Simpson's diversity index across productive rearrangements. TCRdb stores this immuneACCESS table with in-frame sequences only. Part of the clones is absent; in the studies checked, under half of the shortfall reflects unresolved V genes, and no reason is known for the rest. The V and J calls and clone size were taken over from that table, and D and trimming were inferred from the DNA. For this sample the table gives some 390,000 clones, of which 75% to 90% were detected only once. Of the sample, 1.1% falls within the top ten clones.

Participants in the prospective study were aged roughly 18 to 100 years, lived in over 20 United States geographic areas, and enrolled through a virtual design. Cohort assignment in the prospective study relied on participant-reported clinical history from a screening survey and a study questionnaire. Recovered participants in ImmuneRACE Cohort 3 were defined by two consecutive negative NP/OP PCR tests, clearance by a healthcare professional, or resolution of symptoms. Each participant in the prospective study had whole blood, serum and a nasopharyngeal or oropharyngeal swab collected by mobile phlebotomists. Prospective study participants could optionally give additional blood draws and questionnaires over an approximately 2-month period. Before DNA extraction, prospective study blood samples were shipped either frozen or at room temperature.

The sequencing input was PBMCs or T cells enriched from blood (not recorded which). Rearrangement joined TRBV10-2 to TRBJ2-1; the junction holds 7 bases that match TRBD2. The receptor was derived from a man under 40 who had recovered from COVID-19. The CDR3 reads as follows: CASTGTTQVGEQFF. The DNA sequence is given as TGCGCCAGCACAGGGACTACCCAAGTAGGTGAGCAGTTCTTC.